The 10 T cell receptor beta chains given below trace back to one sample, sequenced in a study of T cells in localized non-small cell lung cancer. Sequencing was performed with immunoSEQ multiplex PCR; in TCRdb, only in-frame clones are kept and a portion is missing. The repertoire holds roughly 40,000 clones, with about 86% as singletons. Sequencing was performed on peripheral blood mononuclear cells, taken before any cancer treatment. The receptors originated from a male donor aged 60 or over with stage II lung adenocarcinoma.

The chain carries TRBV5-1 and TRBJ2-1, with a possible D match to TRBD1 (6 bases). V was cut by 4 bases and J by 1 base, with 9 bases left in between. Germline CDR1 reads SGHRS; CDR2 reads YFSETQ. The CDR3 is 14 residues long. The CDR3 DNA reads as TGCGCCAGCAGCGGAGGACAGTCCTACAATGAGCAGTTCTTC. Protein product: CASSGGQSYNEQFF.

This CDR3 reads CASSYSRSAGENSYEQYF. The CDR3 DNA sequence: TGCGCCAGCAGCTATTCAAGATCAGCAGGGGAAAACTCCTACGAGCAGTACTTC. The chain couples TRBV4-1 to TRBJ2-7; D is perhaps TRBD1 (6 bases). CDR3 length: 18 residues. Trimming cost V 5 bases and J 0 bases, with 23 bases left between them. Germline V gene sequence: CDR1 MGHRA, CDR2 YSYEKL.

This chain joins TRBV29-1 and TRBJ2-7; possibly TRBD1 or TRBD2 for D (5 bases each). Germline values: CDR1 SQVTM, CDR2 ANQGSEA. Trimming removed 5 bases at V and 6 bases at J, with 14 bases between. The CDR3 consists of 12 residues. The CDR3 region is CSVSRGTGEQYF. For the CDR3, the DNA is TGCAGCGTTAGTAGAGGGACCGGCGAGCAGTACTTC.

The chain links TRBV30 to TRBJ1-2, with D hard to call. Trimming removed 2 bases at V and 8 bases at J, with 12 bases between. The CDR3 is 12 amino acids. Germline-derived CDR1 and CDR2 are GTSNPN and SVGIG (reference sequence). CDR3 nucleotide sequence: TGTGCCTGGAGTAGGGATTTAGAGGGCTACACCTTC. Residues: CAWSRDLEGYTF.

The chain is built from TRBV10-3 and TRBJ2-7, with D possibly TRBD2 on 6 matching bases. The germline V gene encodes CDR1 ENHRY and CDR2 SYGVKD. The CDR3 extends over 14 amino acids. Trimming cost V 6 bases and J 2 bases, with 14 bases left between them. CDR3: CAIRPRDSPYEQYF. The CDR3 bases are TGTGCCATCAGGCCCCGGGACTCTCCCTACGAGCAGTACTTC.

This clone was found once. This chain connects TRBV10-3 to TRBJ1-1; D ambiguous. V dropped 10 bases and J dropped 0 bases, with 18 bases sitting between them. The CDR3 contains 15 residues. CDR1 is ENHRY, CDR2 SYGVKD, per germline. This CDR3 reads CATVRGNQVNTEAFF. The CDR3 DNA follows: TGTGCCACTGTTCGGGGTAACCAGGTGAACACTGAAGCTTTCTTT.

V and J are TRBV30 and TRBJ1-2; possibly TRBD1 for D (6 bases). V lost 0 bases and J 3 bases, leaving 8 bases between the germline ends. The V gene's germline CDR1 is GTSNPN and CDR2 SVGIG (reference sequence). The CDR3 spans 13 residues. The CDR3 DNA sequence: TGTGCCTGGAGTGTACAGGGCGACTATGGCTACACCTTC. This codes for CAWSVQGDYGYTF.

The V gene is TRBV11-2, the J gene TRBJ1-5, with D hard to call. There are 15 residues in the CDR3. The germline CDR1 and CDR2 sequences are SGHAT and FQNNGV. Trimming took 4 bases from V and 6 from J, leaving 16 bases between them. In DNA, the CDR3 is TGTGCCAGCAGCTCCGCCCCAGGCTGGGGTCAGCCCCAGCATTTT. As protein: CASSSAPGWGQPQHF.

The chain links TRBV5-4 to TRBJ2-4, with a weak D call TRBD2 (5 bases). The CDR3 is 14 amino acids. With 1 base removed from V and 6 bases from J, the gap between germline ends came to 11 bases. The V gene's germline CDR1 is SGHNT and CDR2 YYREEE (reference sequence). The CDR3 here is CASSLRGLGNIQYF. DNA for the CDR3: TGTGCCAGCAGCTTGAGAGGGCTCGGAAACATTCAGTACTTC.

This chain connects TRBV6-1 to TRBJ1-5; 7 nucleotides match TRBD1. The CDR3 covers 16 residues. V gave up 2 bases and J gave up 0 bases; unmatched junction bases: 4. CDR1 is MNHNS, CDR2 SASEGT, per germline. CDR3 region: CASSERTGYSNQPQHF. The CDR3 DNA sequence: TGTGCCAGCAGTGAAAGGACAGGCTATAGCAATCAGCCCCAGCATTTT.